The clone carrying this T cell receptor (beta chain) was picked up one time. The entry originates in a study of blood T cell repertoires in COVID-19. Study overall: The study drew acute and convalescent COVID-19 samples from the United States, Italy and Spain.

Repertoires were generated with immunoSEQ multiplex PCR, while TCRdb's copy carries only in-frame clones and drops some. The data contain about 7,000 clones, roughly nine tenths of them singletons. V shed 6 bases, J shed 10 bases, and the junction held 5 bases outside the gene matches. The CDR3 spans 12 residues. The V gene is TRBV12-3 or TRBV12-4, the J gene TRBJ2-1; TRBD2 aligns across 8 bases. This TCR came from a man between 70 and 80 years old with active COVID-19. The source material was peripheral blood. The CDR3 DNA reads as TGTGCCAGCAGCCAAGCGGGGGTGGAGCAGTTCTTC. Translation gives CASSQAGVEQFF.